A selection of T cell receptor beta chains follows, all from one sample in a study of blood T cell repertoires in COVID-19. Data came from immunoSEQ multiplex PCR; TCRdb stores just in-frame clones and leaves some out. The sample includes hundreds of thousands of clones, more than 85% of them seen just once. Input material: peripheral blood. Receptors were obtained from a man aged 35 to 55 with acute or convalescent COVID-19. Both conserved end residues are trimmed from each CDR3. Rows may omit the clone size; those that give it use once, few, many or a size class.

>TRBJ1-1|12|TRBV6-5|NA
ASSLRTGRTEAF
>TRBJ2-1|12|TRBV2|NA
ASSIPGLGNEQF
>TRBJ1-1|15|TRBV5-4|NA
ASSLTGTGGWDTEAF
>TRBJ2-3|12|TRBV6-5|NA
ASSSGGAGDTQY
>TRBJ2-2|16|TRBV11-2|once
ASSSPLPDWYNTGELF
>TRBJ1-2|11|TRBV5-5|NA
ASSLSPGLGYT
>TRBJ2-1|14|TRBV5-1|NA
ASSLWRVGSYNEQF
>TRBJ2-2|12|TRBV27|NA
ASRPTGWPGELF
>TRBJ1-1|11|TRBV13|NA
ASSLRRGTEAF
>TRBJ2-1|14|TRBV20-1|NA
SASSSGALSYNEQF
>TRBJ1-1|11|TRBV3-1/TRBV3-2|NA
ASGRWGDAEAF
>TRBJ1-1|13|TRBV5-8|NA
ASSYSRVLNTEAF
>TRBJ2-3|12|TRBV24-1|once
ATSGNPGGDTQY
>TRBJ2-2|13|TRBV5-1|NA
ASSRDRVGTGELF
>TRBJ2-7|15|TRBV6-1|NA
ASSEYISTVTSYEQY
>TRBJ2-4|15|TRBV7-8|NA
ASSLARGQRSKNIQY
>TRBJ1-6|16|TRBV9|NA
ASSPRGGGSTYNSPLH
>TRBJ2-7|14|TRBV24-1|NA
ATSDHRAGGFHEQY
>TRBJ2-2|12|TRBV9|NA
ASSETRYTGELF
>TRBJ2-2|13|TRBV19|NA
ASRAGIRDTGELF
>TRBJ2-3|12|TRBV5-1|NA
ASSSSGPRDTQY
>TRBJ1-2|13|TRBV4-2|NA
ASSQGSAGSYGYT
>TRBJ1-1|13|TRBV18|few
ASSPTTQGSTEAF
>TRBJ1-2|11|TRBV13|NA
ATGTGRNYGYT
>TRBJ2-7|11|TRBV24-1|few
ATSDTTAYEQY
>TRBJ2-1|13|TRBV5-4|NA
ASGLKAGGRVEQF
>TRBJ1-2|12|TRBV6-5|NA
ASSYSWTGNGYT
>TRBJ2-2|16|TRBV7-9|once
ASSEIGAPGGAFGELF
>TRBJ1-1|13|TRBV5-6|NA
ASSRLGQGGTEAF
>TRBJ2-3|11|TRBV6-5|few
ASSYPGGDTQY
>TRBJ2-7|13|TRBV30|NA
AWSALAGGSYEQY
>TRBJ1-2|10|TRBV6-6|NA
ASSYMRGGYT
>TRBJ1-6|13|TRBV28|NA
ASSFPPSVRSPLH
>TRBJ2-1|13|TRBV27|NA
ASSPGDRLYNEQF
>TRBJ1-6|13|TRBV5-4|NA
ASSSDRGPNSPLH
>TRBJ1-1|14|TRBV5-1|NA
ASSLGPTGSNTEAF
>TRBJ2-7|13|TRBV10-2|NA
ASSPLQGHYYEQY
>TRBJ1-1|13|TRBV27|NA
ATAGTGGWRTEAF
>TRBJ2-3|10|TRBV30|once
AWRRLADTQY
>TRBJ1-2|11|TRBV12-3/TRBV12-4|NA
ASSWDTNYGYT
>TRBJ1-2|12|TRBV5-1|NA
ASSLFDGNYGYT
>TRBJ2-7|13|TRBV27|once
ASSFTGRGRYEQY
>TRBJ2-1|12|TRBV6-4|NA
ASAPDRQGAEQF
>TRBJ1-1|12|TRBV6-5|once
ASSYGQGDTEAF
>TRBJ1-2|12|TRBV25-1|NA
ASSDSGQGSGYT
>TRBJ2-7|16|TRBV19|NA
ASSRNSWGQGVSYEQY
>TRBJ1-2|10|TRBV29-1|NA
SVEDGGLGYT
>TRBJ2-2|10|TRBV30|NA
ACRHSTGELF
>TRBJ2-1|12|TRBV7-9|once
ASSFGDRDNEQF
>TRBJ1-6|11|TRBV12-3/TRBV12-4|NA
ASSFSRESPLH
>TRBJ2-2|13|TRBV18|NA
ASSPGTGNTGELF
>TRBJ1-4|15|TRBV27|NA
ASSLRAQYTTNEKLF
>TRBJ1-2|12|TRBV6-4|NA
ASSPQGLGYGYT
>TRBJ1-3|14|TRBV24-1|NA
ATSELTEPSGNTIY
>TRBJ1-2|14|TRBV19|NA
ASSEEWGGGYRGYT
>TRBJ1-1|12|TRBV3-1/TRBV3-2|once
ASSQVRGRTEAF
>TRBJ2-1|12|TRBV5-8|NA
ASSLYNRGNEQF